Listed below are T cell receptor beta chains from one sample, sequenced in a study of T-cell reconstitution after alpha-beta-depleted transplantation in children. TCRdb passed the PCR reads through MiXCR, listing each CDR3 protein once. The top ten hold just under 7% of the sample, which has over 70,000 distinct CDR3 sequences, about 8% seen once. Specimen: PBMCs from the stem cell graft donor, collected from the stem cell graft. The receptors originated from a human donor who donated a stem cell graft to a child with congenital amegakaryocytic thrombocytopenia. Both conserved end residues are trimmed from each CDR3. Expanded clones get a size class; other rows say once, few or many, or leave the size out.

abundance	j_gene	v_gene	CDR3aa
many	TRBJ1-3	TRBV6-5	ASKSRQQVNSGNTIY
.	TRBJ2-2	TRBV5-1	ASSRSDREAGELF
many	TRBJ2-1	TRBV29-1	SAGQASYNEQF
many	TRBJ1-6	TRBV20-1	SARDQGGSPLH
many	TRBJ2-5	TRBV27	ASTRTGHEETQY
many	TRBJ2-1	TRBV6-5	ASTAGHNEQF
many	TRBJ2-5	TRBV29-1	SAAAFSSQY
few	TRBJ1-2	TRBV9	ASSVGTRVGYGYT
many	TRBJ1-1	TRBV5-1	ASSRDSSMNTEAF
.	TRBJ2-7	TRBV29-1	SVGDSGGLSYEQY
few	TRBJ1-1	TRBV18	ASSPMGSTEAF
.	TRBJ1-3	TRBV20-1	SAQAPGFGNTIY
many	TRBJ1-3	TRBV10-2	ASSDRTGPGNTIY
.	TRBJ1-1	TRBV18	ASSPDRLNTEAF
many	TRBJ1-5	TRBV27	ASSSRVANNQPQH
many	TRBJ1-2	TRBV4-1	ASSSRAGGGGYT
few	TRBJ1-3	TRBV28	ASSLVGGNTIY
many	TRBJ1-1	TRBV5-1	ASSFPGAGNTEAF
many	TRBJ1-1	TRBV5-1	ASSAGGEDTEAF
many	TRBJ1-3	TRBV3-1	ASSQGAGGASGNTIY
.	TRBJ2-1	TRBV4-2	ASSPMLAGLDEQF
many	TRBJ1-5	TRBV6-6	ASSVGNQPQH
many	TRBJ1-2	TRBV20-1	SARDRIGTDGYT
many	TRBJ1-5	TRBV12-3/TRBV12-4	ASSSDRNQPQH
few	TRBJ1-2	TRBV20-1	SAPRELYGYT
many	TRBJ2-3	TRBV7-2	ASSSRTGRTDTQY
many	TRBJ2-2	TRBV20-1	SVQGSSNTGELF
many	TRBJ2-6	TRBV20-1	SAKGTGSGANVLT
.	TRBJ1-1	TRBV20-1	SATGTANTEAF
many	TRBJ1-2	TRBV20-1	SAKNYGYT
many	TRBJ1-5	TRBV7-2	ASSRGTALSGNQPQH
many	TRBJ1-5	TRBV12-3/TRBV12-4	ASSPIGQPQH
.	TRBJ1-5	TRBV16	ASSPEGGQPQH
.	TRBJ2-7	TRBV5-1	ASSLGQPDYRQY
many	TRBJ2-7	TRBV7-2	ASRYTGAEQY
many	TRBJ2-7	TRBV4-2	ASSQSISSSYEQY
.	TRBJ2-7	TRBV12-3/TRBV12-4	ASSHGEYEQY
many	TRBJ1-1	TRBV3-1	ASSPTRSGTEAF
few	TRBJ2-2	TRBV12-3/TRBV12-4	ASSFSEANTGELF
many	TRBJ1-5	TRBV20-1	SASNSPSNQPQH
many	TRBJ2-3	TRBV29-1	SVEERQGGPDTQY
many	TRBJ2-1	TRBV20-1	SARRRTGVTYNEQF
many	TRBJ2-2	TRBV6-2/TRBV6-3	ASRTSVTGELF
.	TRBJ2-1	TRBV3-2	ATSRDRVSYNEQF
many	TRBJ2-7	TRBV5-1	ASSLEFRDGEQY